The 13 T cell receptor beta chains given below trace back to one sample, sequenced in a study of CD8+ T cells in alopecia areata. TCR sequencing used cDNA made by reverse transcription of extracted RNA. Libraries were prepared by immunoSEQ multiplex PCR; TCRdb keeps only in-frame clonotypes and omits some of them. The data contain roughly 250,000 clones, approximately 61% of them seen just once; the ten biggest clones take up about 1.3%. Sequenced material: CD4+ T cells sorted from blood, taken at week 0. The receptors derive from a human donor with alopecia areata.

This clone was seen a few times. The rearrangement joins TRBV10-3 to TRBJ2-1, with D unclear. V gave up 8 bases and J gave up 0 bases, with 14 bases separating them. Germline values: CDR1 ENHRY, CDR2 SYGVKD. This CDR3 region has 15 residues. The CDR3 bases are TGTGCCATCCGCGCCTTCACCAGCTCCTACAATGAGCAGTTCTTC. It yields the protein CAIRAFTSSYNEQFF.

V and J are TRBV5-1 and TRBJ2-7, with unresolved D. Per the germline V gene, CDR1 is SGHRS and CDR2 is YFSETQ. V was pared by 1 base and J by 2 bases, with 13 bases between. The CDR3 consists of 15 residues. The DNA for the CDR3 is TGCGCCAGCAGCTTGCGGGCGGAGTCCCCCTACGAGCAGTACTTC. It specifies CASSLRAESPYEQYF.

V gene TRBV4-3 combines with J gene TRBJ2-6; D call uncertain. The V end was cut by 0 bases, the J end by 2 bases, with 5 bases between. Per germline, CDR1 LGHNA and CDR2 YSLEER. This CDR3 spans 15 amino acids. The CDR3 coding sequence is TGCGCCAGCAGCCAAGAGGGGACTGGGGCCAACGTCCTGACTTTC. This encodes CASSQEGTGANVLTF.

The sample holds a few counts of this clone. For the CDR3, the DNA is TGCGCCAGCAGCCCCACCGGGTACAGGGACTACGAGCAGTACTTC. Translating gives CASSPTGYRDYEQYF. The chain combines TRBV5-1 with TRBJ2-7, with D maybe TRBD1 (6 bases). Germline CDR1 SGHRS, CDR2 YFSETQ. The CDR3 loop spans 15 amino acids. V was cut by 4 bases and J by 3 bases, with 17 bases left in between.

This rearrangement joins TRBV11-2 to TRBJ1-2; D gene ambiguous. V was trimmed by 3 bases and J by 0 bases, leaving 8 bases between them. In germline, CDR1 is SGHAT, CDR2 FQNNGV. The CDR3 runs 14 residues. CDR3 DNA: TGTGCCAGCAGCTTTGCAGTGACTAACTATGGCTACACCTTC. Translated, it gives CASSFAVTNYGYTF.

The chain recombines TRBV7-2 with TRBJ2-1, with unresolved D. Trimming left V 5 bases short and J 3 bases short, with 14 bases between. Germline lookup yields CDR1 SGHTA and CDR2 FQGNSA. The CDR3 is 15 residues long. The CDR3 here is CASSPLAKFYNEQFF. The CDR3 coding sequence is TGTGCCAGCAGCCCGCTCGCTAAATTCTACAATGAGCAGTTCTTC. The full variable domain, rest sourced from reference TRBV7-2 and TRBJ2-1, is GAGVSQSPSNKVTEKGKDVELRCDPISGHTALYWYRQSLGQGLEFLIYFQGNSAPDKSGLPSDRFSAERTGGSVSTLTIQRTQQEDSAVYLCASSPLAKFYNEQFFGPGTRLTVL.

This clone was counted once. The chain couples TRBV30 to TRBJ1-2; 9 nucleotides line up with TRBD1. The CDR3 consists of 13 residues. The V gene end was trimmed by 0 bases and the J gene end by 7 bases; junction bases not matched to a gene: 3. Germline V gene sequence: CDR1 GTSNPN, CDR2 SVGIG (reference sequence). This chain's CDR3 is CAWSVQGARGYTF. The CDR3 DNA follows: TGTGCCTGGAGTGTACAGGGGGCGCGTGGCTACACCTTC.

This chain links TRBV11-2 with TRBJ1-1; D gene unclear. V lost 3 bases and J lost 4, with 9 bases in between. From germline, CDR1 is SGHAT and CDR2 FQNNGV. The CDR3 spans 13 residues. The CDR3 reads CASSFGPTTEAFF. Written as DNA, the CDR3 is TGTGCCAGCAGCTTCGGACCGACCACTGAAGCTTTCTTT. Full variable domain (outside the CDR3, taken from reference TRBV11-2 and TRBJ1-1): EAGVAQSPRYKIIEKRQSVAFWCNPISGHATLYWYQQILGQGPKLLIQFQNNGVVDDSQLPKDRFSAERLKGVDSTLKIQPAKLEDSAVYLCASSFGPTTEAFFGQGTRLTVV.

The rearrangement links TRBV29-1 to TRBJ1-1, with D possibly being TRBD1 (6 bases). V lost 3 bases, J lost 6 bases, and 14 bases lay in between. The CDR3 is 13 residues long. Germline V gene data show CDR1 as SQVTM and CDR2 as ANQGSEA. CDR3 loop: CSVEGARTPEAFF. As DNA, the CDR3 is TGCAGCGTTGAGGGGGCCCGGACACCTGAAGCTTTCTTT.

This clone has only a few counts. This chain joins TRBV6-5 and TRBJ1-1, with 8 bases lining up with TRBD1. The CDR3 is made up of 13 amino acids. J lost 1 base, V lost 5 bases, and 0 bases had no gene match. Germline-derived CDR1 and CDR2 are MNHEY and SVGAGI. The CDR3 sequence is CASSDRGNTEAFF. The CDR3 coding sequence is TGTGCCAGCAGTGACAGGGGGAACACTGAAGCTTTCTTT.

The chain's CDR3 is CASSASGGDGYTF. The DNA of the CDR3 is TGTGCCAGCAGTGCATCAGGGGGCGATGGCTACACCTTC. This chain uses TRBV6-5 with TRBJ1-2; 8 bases are a match to TRBD1. V shed 5 bases and J 6 bases; nucleotides not matched to a gene: 5. CDR1 is MNHEY and CDR2 is SVGAGI in the germline V gene. This CDR3 has 13 amino acids.

The J gene is TRBJ1-6, the V gene TRBV5-4, with 9 nucleotides matching TRBD1. The CDR3 runs to 15 residues. J was trimmed by 7 bases and V by 4 bases; bases with no gene match: 6. The germline V gene has CDR1 SGHNT and CDR2 YYREEE (reference sequence). CDR3 sequence: CASSPGTGYNSPLHF. In DNA form, the CDR3 reads TGTGCCAGCAGCCCCGGGACAGGGTACAATTCACCCCTCCACTTT.

The DNA of the CDR3 is TGTGCCAGCAGCGGCGGGACCTATCGAGAGACCCAGTACTTC. It specifies CASSGGTYRETQYF. The rearrangement joins TRBV25-1 to TRBJ2-5, with D maybe TRBD2 (6 bases). The germline V gene encodes CDR1 MGHDK and CDR2 SYGVNS. V dropped 6 bases and J dropped 4 bases, with 15 bases sitting between them. The CDR3 length is 14 residues. Together with reference TRBV25-1 and TRBJ2-5, the CDR3 gives the full variable domain: EADIYQTPRYLVIGTGKKITLECSQTMGHDKMYWYQQDPGMELHLIHYSYGVNSTEKGDLSSESTVSRIRTEHFPLTLESARPSHTSQYLCASSGGTYRETQYFGPGTRLLVL.